The present T cell receptor (beta chain) was sequenced within a study of blood T cell repertoires in COVID-19. Using immunoSEQ multiplex PCR, the repertoire was profiled, and TCRdb retains in-frame clones only, with some absent. The sample has approximately 200,000 clones, roughly 87% seen once. This clone has a handful of counts. Between the trimmed V and J ends, which lost 3 bases and 9 bases, there was a span of 12 bases. Germline lookup yields CDR1 GTSNPN and CDR2 SVGIG (reference sequence). The CDR3 consists of 12 residues. The source of this sequence is a woman aged 40 to 49 with acute COVID-19. V and J are TRBV30 and TRBJ1-5; D gene uncertain. Input material: PBMCs or T cells enriched from blood (not recorded which). This CDR3 is CAWSLTERPQHF. Written as DNA, the CDR3 is TGTGCCTGGAGCCTAACTGAGCGGCCCCAGCATTTT.